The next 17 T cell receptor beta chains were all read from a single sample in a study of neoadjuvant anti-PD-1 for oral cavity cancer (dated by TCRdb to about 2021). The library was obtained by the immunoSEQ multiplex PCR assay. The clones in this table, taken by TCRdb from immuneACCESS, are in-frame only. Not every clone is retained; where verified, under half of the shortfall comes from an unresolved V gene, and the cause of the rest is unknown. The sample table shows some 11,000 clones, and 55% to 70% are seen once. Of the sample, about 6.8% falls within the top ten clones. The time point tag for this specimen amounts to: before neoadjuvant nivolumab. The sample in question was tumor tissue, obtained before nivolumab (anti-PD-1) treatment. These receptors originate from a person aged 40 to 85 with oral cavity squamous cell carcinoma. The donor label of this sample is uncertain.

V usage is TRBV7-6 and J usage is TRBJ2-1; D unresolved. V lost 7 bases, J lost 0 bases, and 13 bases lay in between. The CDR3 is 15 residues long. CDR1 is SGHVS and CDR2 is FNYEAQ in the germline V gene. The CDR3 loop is CASTAGPSSYNEQFF. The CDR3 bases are TGTGCCAGCACGGCCGGGCCGAGCTCCTACAATGAGCAGTTCTTC.

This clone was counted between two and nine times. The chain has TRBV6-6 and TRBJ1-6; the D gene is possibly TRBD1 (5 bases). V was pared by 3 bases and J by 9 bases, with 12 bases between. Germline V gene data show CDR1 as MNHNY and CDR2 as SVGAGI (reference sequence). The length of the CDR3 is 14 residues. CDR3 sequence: CASSYKGHGSPLHF. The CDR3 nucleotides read TGTGCCAGCAGTTATAAGGGGCATGGTTCACCCCTCCACTTT.

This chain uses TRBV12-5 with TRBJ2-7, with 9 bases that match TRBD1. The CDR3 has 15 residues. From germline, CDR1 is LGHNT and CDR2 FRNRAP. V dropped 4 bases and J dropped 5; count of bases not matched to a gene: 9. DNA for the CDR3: TGTGCTAGTGGTTCCCCCGGGACAGGGATCCACGAGCAGTACTTC. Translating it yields CASGSPGTGIHEQYF. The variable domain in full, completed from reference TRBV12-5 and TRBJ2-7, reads DARVTQTPRHKVTEMGQEVTMRCQPILGHNTVFWYRQTMMQGLELLAYFRNRAPLDDSGMPKDRFSAEMPDATLATLKIQPSEPRDSAVYFCASGSPGTGIHEQYFGPGTRLTVT.

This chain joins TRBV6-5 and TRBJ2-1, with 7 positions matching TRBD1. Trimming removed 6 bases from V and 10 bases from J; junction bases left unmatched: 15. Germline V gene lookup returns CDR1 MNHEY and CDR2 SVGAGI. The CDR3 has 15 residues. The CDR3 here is CASSPGWTGHREQFF. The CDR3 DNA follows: TGTGCCAGCAGCCCGGGTTGGACAGGTCACAGGGAGCAGTTCTTC.

DNA for the CDR3: TGTGCCAGCACCCGGGACAGGGCCGGGGAGCTGTTTTTT. Its protein product is CASTRDRAGELFF. The chain couples TRBV6-5 to TRBJ2-2; 9 nucleotides agree with TRBD1. The germline gives CDR1 MNHEY, CDR2 SVGAGI. Unmatched junction bases numbered 3, after V lost 7 bases and J lost 6 bases. This CDR3 comprises 13 residues.

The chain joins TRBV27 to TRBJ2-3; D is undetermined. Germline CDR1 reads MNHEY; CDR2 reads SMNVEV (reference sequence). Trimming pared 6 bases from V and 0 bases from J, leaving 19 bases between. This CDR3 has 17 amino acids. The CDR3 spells CASSPVEGRTSTDTQYF. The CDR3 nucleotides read TGTGCCAGCAGCCCCGTGGAAGGACGGACGAGCACAGATACGCAGTATTTT.

Here the CDR3 reads CASSEMTGGTDTQYF. The CDR3 DNA is TGTGCCAGCAGTGAGATGACAGGGGGCACAGATACGCAGTATTTT. The V call is TRBV25-1, the J call TRBJ2-3; TRBD1 aligns across 8 bases. Germline-derived CDR1 and CDR2 are MGHDK and SYGVNS. Losses at the gene ends were 3 bases for V and 1 base for J; bases not matched to a gene: 3. This CDR3 has 15 residues.

The CDR3 region has the DNA TGTGCCACCAGCGAGAGGAGGGGGTACAGGGATAGGAACACTGAAGCTTTCTTT. It encodes CATSERRGYRDRNTEAFF. V is TRBV15 and J is TRBJ1-1, with D possibly TRBD1 on 6 matching bases. Germline V gene data show CDR1 as LNHNV and CDR2 as YYDKDF (reference sequence). V was trimmed by 5 bases and J by 1 base, leaving 23 bases between them. The CDR3 length is 18 residues.

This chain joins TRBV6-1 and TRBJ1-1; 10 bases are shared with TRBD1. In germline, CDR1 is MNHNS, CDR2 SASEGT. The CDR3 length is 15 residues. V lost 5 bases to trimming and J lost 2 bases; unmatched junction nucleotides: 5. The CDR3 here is CASSLRQGANTEAFF. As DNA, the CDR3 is TGTGCCAGCAGTTTACGACAGGGGGCAAACACTGAAGCTTTCTTT.

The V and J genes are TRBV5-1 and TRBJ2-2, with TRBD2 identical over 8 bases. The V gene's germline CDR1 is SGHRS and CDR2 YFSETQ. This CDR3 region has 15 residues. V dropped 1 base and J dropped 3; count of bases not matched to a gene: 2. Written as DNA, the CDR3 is TGCGCCAGCAGCTTGTCACTAGCGGACACCGGGGAGCTGTTTTTT. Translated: CASSLSLADTGELFF.

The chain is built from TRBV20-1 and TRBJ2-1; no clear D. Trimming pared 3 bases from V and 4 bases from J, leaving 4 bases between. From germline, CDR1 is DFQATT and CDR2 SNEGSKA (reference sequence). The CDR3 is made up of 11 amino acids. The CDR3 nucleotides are TGCAGTGCTAGGGAGTACAATGAGCAGTTCTTC. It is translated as CSAREYNEQFF.

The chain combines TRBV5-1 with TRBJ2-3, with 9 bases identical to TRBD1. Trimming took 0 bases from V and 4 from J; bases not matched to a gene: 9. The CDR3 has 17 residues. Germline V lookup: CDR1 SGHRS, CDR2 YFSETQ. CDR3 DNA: TGCGCCAGCAGCTTGGAGGGGACAGGGAGGTACGCAGATACGCAGTATTTT. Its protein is CASSLEGTGRYADTQYF.

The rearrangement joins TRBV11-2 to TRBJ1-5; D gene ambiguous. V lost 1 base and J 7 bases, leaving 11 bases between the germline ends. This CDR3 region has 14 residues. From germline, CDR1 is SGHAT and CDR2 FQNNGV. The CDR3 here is CASSLASGNQPQHF. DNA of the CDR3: TGTGCCAGCAGCTTAGCGTCCGGGAACCAGCCCCAGCATTTT.

This CDR3 reads CASSLAGVFSEQYF. CDR3 nucleotides: TGTGCCAGCAGCCTAGCGGGAGTTTTCTCCGAGCAGTACTTC. The chain uses TRBV5-6 and TRBJ2-7; TRBD2 matches at 10 bases. V was pared by 4 bases and J by 6 bases, with 7 bases of the junction left unmatched. Germline V gene lookup returns CDR1 SGHDT and CDR2 YYEEEE. The CDR3 has 14 amino acids.

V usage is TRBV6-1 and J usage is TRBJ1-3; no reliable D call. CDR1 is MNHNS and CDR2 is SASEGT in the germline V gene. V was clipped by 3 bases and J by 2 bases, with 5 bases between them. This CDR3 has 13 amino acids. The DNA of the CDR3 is TGTGCCAGCAGTGAGGTAACTGGAAACACCATATATTTT. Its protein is CASSEVTGNTIYF.

CDR3 nucleotide sequence: TGCGCCAGCAGCTCTGGAGGTACTAGCGGGTACAATGAGCAGTTCTTC. Translation: CASSSGGTSGYNEQFF. The rearrangement links TRBV5-1 to TRBJ2-1; 9 nucleotides agree with TRBD2. With 3 bases clipped from V and 4 bases from J, the junction kept 8 bases outside the gene matches. The germline CDR1 and CDR2 sequences are SGHRS and YFSETQ. The CDR3 runs 16 residues. The full variable domain, rest sourced from reference TRBV5-1 and TRBJ2-1, is KAGVTQTPRYLIKTRGQQVTLSCSPISGHRSVSWYQQTPGQGLQFLFEYFSETQRNKGNFPGRFSGRQFSNSRSEMNVSTLELGDSALYLCASSSGGTSGYNEQFFGPGTRLTVL.

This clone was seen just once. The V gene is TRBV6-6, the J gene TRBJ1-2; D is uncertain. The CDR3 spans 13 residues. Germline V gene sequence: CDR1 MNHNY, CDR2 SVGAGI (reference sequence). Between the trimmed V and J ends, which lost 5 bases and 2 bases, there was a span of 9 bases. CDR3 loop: CASSGQSNYGYTF. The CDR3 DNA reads TGTGCCAGCAGTGGGCAGTCCAACTATGGCTACACCTTC.